Listed below are T cell receptor beta chains from one sample, sequenced in a study of tumor-infiltrating lymphocytes in primary liver carcinoma. One entry per CDR3 protein, called by TCRdb with MiXCR from the multiplex PCR reads. The sample records about 99,000 distinct CDR3 sequences, about three quarters being singletons. Sequences were obtained from liver tumor tissue from sampling region 5. The receptors come from a woman aged 55-70 years with primary liver carcinoma and hepatitis B virus infection. Each CDR3 is given with its conserved first and last residue. Each record gives: J gene, D gene, clone size, V gene, CDR3 protein, CDR3 DNA. A D gene is named only where the DNA matches it firmly. Clone size is not always given. Where it is, it says once, few, many or a class for expanded clones.

J: TRBJ2-1
D: TRBD2
size: -
V: TRBV6-1
CDR3: CASRTLTSGRAGEQSF
DNA: TGTGCCAGCAGGACACTCACTAGCGGGAGGGCCGGTGAGCAATCCTTC

J: TRBJ2-5
D: -
size: once
V: TRBV10-3
CDR3: CTTGPPGEAQYF
DNA: TGTACCACGGGTCCCCCCGGGGAGGCCCAGTACTTC

J: TRBJ2-1
D: TRBD1
size: -
V: TRBV12-3/TRBV12-4
CDR3: CVSSLRGTGAVEQFF
DNA: TGTGTCAGCTCCCTTAGGGGGACAGGGGCTGTTGAGCAATTCTTC

J: TRBJ1-1
D: -
size: many
V: TRBV7-8
CDR3: CASRLQGTSRGTEAFF
DNA: TGTGCCAGCAGGCTCCAAGGGACCTCCCGTGGCACTGAAGCTTTCTTT

J: TRBJ2-2
D: -
size: many
V: TRBV12-3/TRBV12-4
CDR3: CASSLLKNTGELFF
DNA: TGTGCCAGCAGTCTACTCAAGAACACCGGGGAGCTGTTTTTT

J: TRBJ2-7
D: -
size: few
V: TRBV28
CDR3: CASSGQTFSSYEQYF
DNA: TGTGCCAGCAGCGGGCAGACGTTTAGCTCCTACGAGCAGTACTTC

J: TRBJ2-7
D: TRBD2
size: -
V: TRBV11-2
CDR3: CASSYNQSVLAGGEQYF
DNA: TGTGCCAGCAGCTACAACCAGTCGGTACTAGCGGGCGGGGAGCAGTACTTC

J: TRBJ1-2
D: TRBD1
size: many
V: TRBV18
CDR3: CASSSSRTGYYTF
DNA: TGTGCCAGCTCATCTTCCCGGACAGGATACTACACCTTC

J: TRBJ1-1
D: -
size: -
V: TRBV6-6
CDR3: CVSSREGEAFF
DNA: TGTGTTAGCTCTAGGGAGGGGGAAGCTTTCTTT

J: TRBJ2-6
D: -
size: once
V: TRBV6-2/TRBV6-3
CDR3: CASSDKGAPWANVLTF
DNA: TGTGCCAGCAGTGACAAGGGAGCCCCCTGGGCCAACGTCCTGACTTTC

J: TRBJ2-5
D: TRBD2
size: -
V: TRBV28
CDR3: CASSSGGNEQETQYF
DNA: TGTGCCAGCAGTTCGGGGGGAAACGAGCAAGAGACCCAGTACTTC

J: TRBJ1-4
D: -
size: many
V: TRBV12-3/TRBV12-4
CDR3: CASRRGLTNEKLFF
DNA: TGTGCCAGCAGGCGGGGGCTCACTAATGAAAAACTGTTTTTT

J: TRBJ1-1
D: TRBD1
size: few
V: TRBV14
CDR3: CASSQMTGDSEAFF
DNA: TGTGCCAGCAGCCAAATGACAGGGGACTCGGAAGCTTTCTTT

J: TRBJ2-7
D: -
size: -
V: TRBV12-3/TRBV12-4
CDR3: CASSQGNGGDEQYF
DNA: TGTGCCAGCAGCCAAGGCAACGGCGGGGACGAGCAGTACTTC

J: TRBJ2-1
D: TRBD2
size: -
V: TRBV11-2
CDR3: CACNLESGSASEQFF
DNA: TGTGCCTGCAACTTAGAGAGCGGGAGTGCGAGTGAGCAGTTCTTC

J: TRBJ1-1
D: -
size: few
V: TRBV19
CDR3: CASRGPARVTEAFF
DNA: TGTGCCAGTAGGGGTCCCGCCCGGGTCACTGAAGCTTTCTTT

J: TRBJ1-5
D: -
size: -
V: TRBV4-1
CDR3: CTSSQGRAQPQHF
DNA: TGCACCAGCAGCCAAGGGAGAGCTCAGCCTCAGCATTTT

J: TRBJ2-1
D: TRBD2
size: -
V: TRBV5-1
CDR3: CASSSTSGRASYSYNEQSF
DNA: TGCGCCAGCAGCTCCACTAGCGGGAGGGCCTCCTACTCTTACAATGAGCAGTCCTTC

J: TRBJ2-2
D: -
size: many
V: TRBV4-1
CDR3: CASSQDPNTGELFF
DNA: TGCGCCAGCAGCCAAGACCCCAACACCGGGGAGCTGTTTTTT

J: TRBJ2-7
D: -
size: -
V: TRBV5-5
CDR3: CVSSLLSGAIYEQYF
DNA: TGTGTCAGCAGCTTGTTATCAGGGGCCATCTACGAGCAGTACTTC

J: TRBJ2-7
D: -
size: few
V: TRBV2
CDR3: CASSGRQVSYEQYF
DNA: TGTGCCAGCAGTGGGCGACAGGTATCCTACGAGCAGTACTTC

J: TRBJ2-3
D: -
size: -
V: TRBV28
CDR3: CASNRTGLDAQYF
DNA: TGTGCCAGCAACCGCACAGGGTTAGATGCGCAGTATTTT

J: TRBJ2-3
D: -
size: -
V: TRBV11-3
CDR3: CACSLDRHTTDTQYF
DNA: TGCGCCTGCAGCTTAGATCGACATACTACAGATACACAGTATTTT

J: TRBJ1-1
D: -
size: few
V: TRBV7-3
CDR3: CASSPKGGGNTEAFF
DNA: TGTGCCAGCAGCCCGAAGGGGGGGGGCAACACTGAAGCTTTCTTT

J: TRBJ2-7
D: -
size: few
V: TRBV11-1
CDR3: CAGSLNPFGQSYEQYF
DNA: TGTGCCGGCAGCTTAAACCCCTTCGGGCAATCCTACGAGCAATACTTC

J: TRBJ2-2
D: -
size: once
V: TRBV4-2
CDR3: CASSQWAGANTGELFF
DNA: TGTGCCAGCAGCCAATGGGCCGGGGCTAACACCGGAGAGCTGTTCTTT

J: TRBJ2-3
D: -
size: once
V: TRBV11-3
CDR3: CISSQRSGTVTSTDMQYF
DNA: TGTATCAGCAGCCAGCGGTCCGGGACAGTGACTAGCACAGATATGCAGTATTTT

J: TRBJ2-7
D: TRBD2
size: -
V: TRBV10-3
CDR3: CAISRAGEAYEQYF
DNA: TGTGCCATCAGCAGAGCGGGAGAGGCCTACGAGCAGTACTTC

J: TRBJ2-3
D: -
size: few
V: TRBV2
CDR3: CASSVHLNTDTQYF
DNA: TGTGCCAGCAGTGTGCACCTCAACACAGATACGCAGTATTTT

J: TRBJ2-3
D: TRBD1
size: -
V: TRBV29-1
CDR3: CSVEGASTGTQYF
DNA: TGTAGCGTTGAGGGGGCCTCCACAGGTACGCAGTATTTT

J: TRBJ2-7
D: -
size: -
V: TRBV28
CDR3: CASSLYGANSYDQYF
DNA: TGTGCCAGCAGCCTCTACGGGGCAAACTCCTACGATCAGTACTTC

J: TRBJ1-2
D: -
size: -
V: TRBV11-2
CDR3: CVSSPTHNYGYTF
DNA: TGTGTCAGCAGCCCGACTCATAATTATGGCTACACCTTC

J: TRBJ1-3
D: -
size: -
V: TRBV5-5
CDR3: CPSSSVGSTSGNTIYF
DNA: TGTCCCAGCAGCTCGGTGGGGAGTACCTCTGGAAACACCATATATTTT

J: TRBJ2-3
D: TRBD2
size: -
V: TRBV6-6
CDR3: CASSSKGLVGVATQYF
DNA: TGTGCCAGCAGTTCCAAAGGACTAGTGGGAGTAGCTACGCAGTATTTT

J: TRBJ1-4
D: -
size: many
V: TRBV6-6
CDR3: CASSYSGLKREKLFF
DNA: TGTGCCAGCAGTTACTCGGGACTAAAAAGAGAAAAACTGTTTTTT

J: TRBJ1-1
D: TRBD1
size: -
V: TRBV18
CDR3: CASSSRTGQTEAFF
DNA: TGTGCCAGCTCATCGCGGACAGGGCAGACTGAAGCTTTCTTT

J: TRBJ2-1
D: TRBD2
size: many
V: TRBV5-1
CDR3: CASSPKAGGINEQFF
DNA: TGCGCCAGCAGCCCGAAAGCGGGAGGGATCAATGAGCAGTTCTTC

J: TRBJ2-6
D: -
size: -
V: TRBV4-2
CDR3: CTSSQRKGRSSGANVLTF
DNA: TGTACCAGCAGCCAAAGGAAAGGGCGAAGCTCTGGGGCCAACGTCCTGACTTTC

J: TRBJ1-6
D: TRBD1
size: many
V: TRBV4-2
CDR3: CASSIVRGPVHNSPLHF
DNA: TGTGCCAGCAGCATAGTCAGGGGGCCTGTCCATAATTCACCCCTCCACTTT

J: TRBJ2-5
D: -
size: many
V: TRBV6-6
CDR3: CASSPRGTQYF
DNA: TGTGCCAGCAGTCCGAGGGGGACCCAGTACTTC

J: TRBJ2-7
D: -
size: -
V: TRBV5-1
CDR3: CASSFNPGSDYDLYF
DNA: TGCGCCAGCAGCTTTAACCCCGGATCGGACTACGACCTGTACTTC

J: TRBJ2-6
D: -
size: -
V: TRBV28
CDR3: CASTLFGTNVLTF
DNA: TGTGCCAGCACCCTATTTGGGACCAATGTCCTGACTTTC

J: TRBJ2-7
D: TRBD2
size: -
V: TRBV11-2
CDR3: CASSAISRLAGGQIPYEQYF
DNA: TGTGCCAGCAGCGCCATCTCCCGACTAGCGGGAGGGCAGATACCCTACGAGCAGTACTTC

J: TRBJ2-7
D: TRBD2
size: -
V: TRBV30
CDR3: CAWSGTSGRLHEQYF
DNA: TGTGCCTGGAGTGGGACTAGCGGGAGGCTACACGAGCAGTACTTC

J: TRBJ1-1
D: TRBD1
size: few
V: TRBV11-2
CDR3: CACSLGTGRGNTEAFF
DNA: TGTGCCTGCAGCTTAGGGACAGGGAGGGGTAACACTGAAGCTTTCTTT

J: TRBJ2-2
D: -
size: many
V: TRBV24-1
CDR3: CATSDPYTGELFF
DNA: TGTGCCACCAGTGATCCCTACACCGGGGAGCTGTTTTTT

J: TRBJ2-6
D: -
size: -
V: TRBV6-5
CDR3: CASRPHPLAGYLPPSIYGTNVLTF
DNA: TGTGCCAGCCGACCCCACCCCCTAGCAGGATACCTTCCCCCTTCCATCTATGGGACCAACGTCCTGACATTC

J: TRBJ2-7
D: -
size: -
V: TRBV11-2
CDR3: CASGHRHSPYEQYF
DNA: TGTGCCAGTGGCCACCGGCACAGCCCCTACGAGCAGTACTTC

J: TRBJ1-5
D: TRBD1
size: many
V: TRBV6-5
CDR3: CASSSDRFVGQPQHF
DNA: TGTGCCAGCAGTTCGGACAGGTTTGTGGGTCAGCCCCAGCATTTT

J: TRBJ2-7
D: -
size: -
V: TRBV20-1
CDR3: CSAMEGFYEQYF
DNA: TGCAGTGCTATGGAGGGTTTCTACGAGCAGTACTTC

J: TRBJ2-7
D: -
size: many
V: TRBV20-1
CDR3: CSARDYRGGSYEQYF
DNA: TGCAGTGCTAGAGATTATCGGGGAGGAAGCTACGAGCAGTACTTC

J: TRBJ2-1
D: -
size: once
V: TRBV4-1
CDR3: CASSQVAGGGSYNEQFF
DNA: TGTGCCAGCAGTCAAGTGGCTGGGGGAGGTTCCTACAATGAGCAGTTCTTC

J: TRBJ2-7
D: TRBD1
size: few
V: TRBV5-1
CDR3: CASNFDRGHSYF
DNA: TGCGCCAGCAACTTCGACAGGGGCCACTCGTACTTC

J: TRBJ1-3
D: -
size: -
V: TRBV10-3
CDR3: CAITRGSNENTIYF
DNA: TGTGCCATCACAAGGGGAAGTAACGAAAACACCATATATTTT

J: TRBJ2-2
D: TRBD1
size: -
V: TRBV12-3/TRBV12-4
CDR3: CASSTWTGGNTGGLFF
DNA: TGTGCAAGCAGTACCTGGACAGGGGGTAACACCGGGGGGCTGTTTTTT

J: TRBJ2-5
D: TRBD2
size: -
V: TRBV10-3
CDR3: CAISGGTSATQETQYF
DNA: TGTGCCATCAGTGGGGGGACTAGCGCTACCCAAGAGACCCAGTACTTC

J: TRBJ1-2
D: -
size: -
V: TRBV28
CDR3: CASSLHSGLGAGSSGDYGYTF
DNA: TGTGCCAGCAGTTTACACAGCGGCCTCGGGGCAGGGTCGTCGGGGGATTATGGCTACACCTTC

J: TRBJ2-3
D: -
size: many
V: TRBV28
CDR3: CASSFSRDRDTQYF
DNA: TGTGCCAGCAGTTTTTCTAGGGATCGGGATACGCAGTATTTT

J: TRBJ1-1
D: -
size: -
V: TRBV11-2
CDR3: CVSSPFTEVFF
DNA: TGTGTCAGTAGCCCGTTTACTGAAGTTTTCTTT

J: TRBJ2-2
D: -
size: -
V: TRBV29-1
CDR3: CSPEGRGKTGELFF
DNA: TGCAGCCCCGAAGGAAGGGGGAAGACCGGGGAGCTGTTCTTT